Presented here are 8 T cell receptor beta chains from one specimen sequenced in a study of CD8 T cells in ankylosing spondylitis. TCRdb re-analysed the 5' RACE reads in MiXCR, keeping a single row per CDR3 protein. Among more than 400,000 distinct CDR3 sequences listed, about 5.7% were seen once. Study-wide results and limits: Blood from ankylosing spondylitis patients appeared to carry a characteristic roughly 8-variant TCR beta motif.

The antigens these receptors bind are not known. The sample consisted of blood, either unsorted or a sorted T cell fraction (not recorded which). These receptor sequences come from a male donor with ankylosing spondylitis.

This clonotype was counted many times. The CDR3 is CASSVFTSGTDTQYF. CDR3 nucleotide sequence: TGTGCCAGCAGTGTGTTTACTAGCGGCACAGATACGCAGTATTTT. The chain recombines TRBV6-1 with TRBJ2-3; 7 nucleotides match TRBD2. Trimming removed 4 bases from V and 1 base from J; junction bases left unmatched: 5. The germline V gene has CDR1 MNHNS and CDR2 SASEGT. The CDR3 length is 15 residues.

This clonotype occurred many times. The chain is built from TRBV12-3 or TRBV12-4 and TRBJ2-5; no reliable D call. V lost 6 bases and J 1 base, leaving 18 bases between the germline ends. This CDR3 spans 16 amino acids. CDR3 DNA: TGTGCCAGCAGAAAAATTACCGGGTCCACCCAAGAGACCCAGTACTTC. This translates into CASRKITGSTQETQYF.

In this sample, this clonotype turned up many times. The chain links TRBV18 to TRBJ2-7; D not certain. Trimming removed 0 bases from V and 0 bases from J, with 21 bases in between. CDR1 is KGHSH, CDR2 LQKENI, per germline. This CDR3 has 19 residues. The CDR3, as DNA: TGTGCCAGCTCACCACCACCGGTTTTTCCATCGGAAAGCTCCTACGAGCAGTACTTC. Translated, it gives CASSPPPVFPSESSYEQYF.

The chain has TRBV20-1 and TRBJ1-4, with D tentatively TRBD1 (5 bases). The length of the CDR3 is 14 residues. Per germline, CDR1 DFQATT and CDR2 SNEGSKA (reference sequence). Trimming left V 3 bases short and J 4 bases short, with 12 bases between. The chain's CDR3 is CSASHGTYNEKLFF. The CDR3, as DNA: TGCAGTGCTAGCCACGGGACCTATAATGAAAAACTGTTTTTT.

This clonotype came up many times. The chain recombines TRBV20-1 with TRBJ2-1, with D maybe TRBD1 (5 bases). The CDR3 consists of 15 residues. The germline V gene encodes CDR1 DFQATT and CDR2 SNEGSKA (reference sequence). Deletions cut 5 bases from V and 4 bases from J, with 18 bases between. Here the CDR3 reads CSAQKVGRRYNEQFF. CDR3 bases: TGCAGTGCTCAAAAAGTGGGGCGAAGATACAATGAGCAGTTCTTC.

The chain combines TRBV2 with TRBJ1-2, with no clear D. Germline V CDR1 and CDR2: SNHLY, FYNNEI. V lost 3 bases to trimming and J lost 3 bases, with 8 bases between them. The CDR3 spans 13 residues. DNA of the CDR3: TGTGCCAGCAGTGAGTCCAGTTACTATGGCTACACCTTC. Protein sequence: CASSESSYYGYTF.

This clonotype was seen at least ten times. V is TRBV10-3 and J is TRBJ2-1; 10 bases fit TRBD2. V shed 7 bases, J shed 10 bases, and the junction held 13 bases outside the gene matches. Germline CDR1 reads ENHRY; CDR2 reads SYGVKD. This CDR3 has 15 amino acids. The CDR3 DNA follows: TGTGCCATCACCCCAGGGCTAGCGGGAGTCGGGGAGCAGTTCTTC. It translates to CAITPGLAGVGEQFF.

This clonotype was seen ten or more times. V gene TRBV5-1 combines with J gene TRBJ1-2, with D hard to call. The CDR3 has 15 amino acids. V dropped 0 bases and J dropped 2 bases, with 11 bases sitting between them. In germline, CDR1 is SGHRS, CDR2 YFSETQ. The CDR3 loop reads CASSLVGILNYGYTF. CDR3 nucleotides: TGCGCCAGCAGCTTGGTGGGCATTTTGAACTATGGCTACACCTTC. Together with reference TRBV5-1 and TRBJ1-2, the CDR3 gives the full variable domain: KAGVTQTPRYLIKTRGQQVTLSCSPISGHRSVSWYQQTPGQGLQFLFEYFSETQRNKGNFPGRFSGRQFSNSRSEMNVSTLELGDSALYLCASSLVGILNYGYTFGSGTRLTVV.